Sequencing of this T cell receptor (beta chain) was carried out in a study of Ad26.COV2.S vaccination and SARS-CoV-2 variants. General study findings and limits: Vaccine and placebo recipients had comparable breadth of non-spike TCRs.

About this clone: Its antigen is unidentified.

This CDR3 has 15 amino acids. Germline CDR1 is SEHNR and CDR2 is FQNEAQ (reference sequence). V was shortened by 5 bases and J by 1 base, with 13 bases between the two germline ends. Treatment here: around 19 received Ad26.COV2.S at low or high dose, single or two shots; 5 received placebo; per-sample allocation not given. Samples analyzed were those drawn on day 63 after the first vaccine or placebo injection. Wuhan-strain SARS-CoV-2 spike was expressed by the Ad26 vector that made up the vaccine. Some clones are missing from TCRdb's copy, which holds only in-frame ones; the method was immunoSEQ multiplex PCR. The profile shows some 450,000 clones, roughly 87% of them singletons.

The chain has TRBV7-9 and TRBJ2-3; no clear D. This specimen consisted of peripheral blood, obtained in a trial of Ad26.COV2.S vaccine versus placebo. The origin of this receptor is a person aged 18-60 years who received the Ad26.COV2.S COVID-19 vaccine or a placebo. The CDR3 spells CASSLLARGTDTQYF. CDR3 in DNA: TGTGCCAGCAGCCTACTCGCTCGGGGCACAGATACGCAGTATTTT.